The sequence of this TCR beta chain was determined in a study of OX40 agonist ivuxolimab in advanced cancers. Findings and caveats of the study: At 0.1 to 3.0 mg/kg and by week 6, CD4+ and CD8+ T cells in the blood had expanded clonally. No determination was made of the antigen specificity of the expanded peripheral T cells.

In regard to this clone: Its target is not known.

The CDR3 totals 15 residues. Per germline, CDR1 SEHNR and CDR2 FQNEAQ (reference sequence). After removal of 5 bases from V and 7 bases from J, the junction contained 9 bases not matched to a gene. Clones were read by immunoSEQ multiplex PCR, and TCRdb kept only the in-frame ones, dropping some. The sample includes nearly 70,000 clones, over 65% of them seen just once. The V call is TRBV7-9, the J call TRBJ1-2, with TRBD1 matching over 11 bases. The clonotype was recovered from an adult with an advanced solid tumor such as melanoma, head and neck, liver or kidney cancer. This sample comprised CD4+ or CD8+ T cells sorted from blood, obtained in a trial of the OX40 agonist ivuxolimab. The CDR3 DNA is TGTGCCAGCAGCGCCCGGGACAGGGGGATCGGTGGCTACACCTTC. Its protein product is CASSARDRGIGGYTF.